The 5 T cell receptor beta chains reported below all come from one sample, sequenced in a study of blood T cell repertoires in COVID-19. Profiled with immunoSEQ multiplex PCR; TCRdb holds only in-frame clones, not every one. The sample contains about 240,000 clones, around 87% of which appear only once. The sequencing input was PBMCs or T cells enriched from blood (not recorded which). All receptors come from a woman aged 40 to 50 with acute COVID-19.

The rearrangement links TRBV5-1 to TRBJ1-2; no definite D call. Germline lookup yields CDR1 SGHRS and CDR2 YFSETQ. The CDR3 loop spans 16 amino acids. V lost 0 bases to trimming and J lost 0 bases, with 12 bases between them. The CDR3 reads CASSLVSALANYGYTF. CDR3 nucleotide sequence: TGCGCCAGCAGCTTGGTGTCAGCCCTAGCTAACTATGGCTACACCTTC.

J is TRBJ2-1 and V is TRBV7-2; 9 bases line up with TRBD2. The CDR3 consists of 19 residues. V dropped 1 base and J dropped 0; count of bases not matched to a gene: 10. Germline V CDR1 and CDR2: SGHTA, FQGNSA. CDR3: CASSLDGFLAGSSYNEQFF. The CDR3 DNA is TGTGCCAGCAGCTTAGATGGGTTCCTAGCGGGGAGCTCCTACAATGAGCAGTTCTTC.

This clone was observed a few times. The chain joins TRBV3-1 (or the pseudogene TRBV3-2) to TRBJ2-3; 11 bases fit TRBD2. Germline V CDR1 and CDR2: LGHDT, YNNKEL (reference sequence). This CDR3 comprises 16 residues. The V gene end was trimmed by 1 base and the J gene end by 4 bases; junction bases not matched to a gene: 4. This chain's CDR3 is CASSQGSGRASDTQYF. The CDR3 DNA sequence: TGTGCCAGCAGCCAAGGTAGCGGGAGGGCCTCAGATACGCAGTATTTT.

CDR3 coding DNA: TGCGCCAGCAGCCAAGATGGGGACAGGGCAGGTGAAAAACTGTTTTTT. This gives the protein CASSQDGDRAGEKLFF. V gene TRBV4-1 combines with J gene TRBJ1-4; 9 nucleotides match TRBD1. The CDR3 consists of 16 residues. The ends lost 0 bases at V and 7 bases at J; junction bases unmatched: 6. Per the germline V gene, CDR1 is MGHRA and CDR2 is YSYEKL.

This rearrangement joins TRBV19 to TRBJ2-1; possible D gene TRBD1, 6 bases. The CDR3 covers 14 residues. CDR1 and CDR2 (germline): LNHDA, SQIVND (reference sequence). Trimming left V 10 bases short and J 2 bases short, with 15 bases between. The CDR3 nucleotides are TGTGCCACCAACTCGGGACAACCCTACAATGAGCAGTTCTTC. Translation: CATNSGQPYNEQFF.